This entry describes one T cell receptor (beta chain). Germline CDR1 reads SNHLY; CDR2 reads FYNNEI. V was clipped by 5 bases and J by 7 bases; unmatched bases: 3. The CDR3 is made up of 12 amino acids. Sequencing used immunoSEQ multiplex PCR; TCRdb keeps in-frame clones, though not all of them. Altogether 150,000 to 200,000 clones are present, about nine tenths being singletons, with the ten largest covering approximately 2.4%. This sample stems from a study of blood T cell repertoires in COVID-19. For the study at large: Some COVID-19 samples were acute and others convalescent; all came from the United States, Italy and Spain. T cells, B-cell-depleted T cells, or PBMCs provided the cDNA or gDNA that served as material.

The chain recombines TRBV2 with TRBJ1-1; 8 positions agree with TRBD1. Sequencing was carried out using peripheral blood. The source of this sequence is a young man with acute or convalescent COVID-19. As DNA, the CDR3 is TGTGCCAGCAGTCTCGACAGGGGTGAAGCTTTCTTT. This encodes CASSLDRGEAFF. The entire variable domain, with the rest obtained from reference TRBV2 and TRBJ1-1, is as follows: EPEVTQTPSHQVTQMGQEVILRCVPISNHLYFYWYRQILGQKVEFLVSFYNNEISEKSEIFDDQFSVERPDGSNFTLKIRSTKLEDSAMYFCASSLDRGEAFFGQGTRLTVV.